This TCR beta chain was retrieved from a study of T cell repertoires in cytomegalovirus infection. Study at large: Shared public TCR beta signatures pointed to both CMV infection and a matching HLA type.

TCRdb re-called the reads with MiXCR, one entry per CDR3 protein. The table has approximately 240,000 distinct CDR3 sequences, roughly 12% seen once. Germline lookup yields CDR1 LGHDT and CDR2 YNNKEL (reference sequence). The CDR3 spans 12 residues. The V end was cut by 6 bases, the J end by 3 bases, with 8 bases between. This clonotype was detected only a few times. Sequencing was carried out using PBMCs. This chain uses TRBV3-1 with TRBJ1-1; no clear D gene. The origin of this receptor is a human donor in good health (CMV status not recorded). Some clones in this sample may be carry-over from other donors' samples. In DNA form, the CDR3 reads TGTGCCAGCAGAACGCACGACACTGAAGCTTTCTTT. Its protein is CASRTHDTEAFF.